In this sample, the clone carrying this T cell receptor (beta chain) turned up a few times. No antigen is known for it. This CDR3 is 14 amino acids long. CDR1 and CDR2 from the germline V gene are SEHNR and FQNEAQ (reference sequence). J gave up 8 bases and V 5 bases, and 8 bases lay outside the gene matches. The data originate from a study of identical twins. General observations from the study: A partial confounding effect on zero-insertion analyses could come from invariant MAIT and iNKT cells.

TCRdb independently ran MiXCR on the 5' RACE reads; one entry per CDR3 protein. This table holds fewer than 900,000 distinct CDR3 sequences, roughly 18% found once. All donors comprised healthy Caucasians. These sequences were also reported in another study, on T cells expressing NK-cell markers. From that paper: The eight sequenced donors comprised seven who were HCMV-seropositive and one who was seronegative.

The clonotype comes from a woman under 30 in good health. The rearrangement uses TRBV7-9 and TRBJ2-1; 8 bases are a match to TRBD1. What was sequenced was PBMCs. The CDR3 loop reads CASSQPDRGDEQFF. Written as DNA, the CDR3 is TGTGCCAGCAGCCAGCCCGACAGGGGAGATGAGCAGTTCTTC.